This TCR beta chain was recorded in a study of cytomegalovirus exposure and HLA in healthy donors. Primers for the PCR totalled 60 Vbeta and 13 Jbeta. This table comes from immunoSEQ multiplex PCR, and its TCRdb copy is limited to in-frame clones, with some not included. The sample includes about 130,000 clones, around four fifths seen only once; the top ten take more than 1.1%. Each donor was nominally healthy when sampled (though unrecorded immune exposures were likely). In germline, CDR1 is SQVTM, CDR2 ANQGSEA. The ends were cut back, 6 bases at V and 0 bases at J, with 6 bases in the middle. This CDR3 spans 12 amino acids.

The sequence derives from a woman aged 40 to 49 in good health and CMV-seronegative. Sequences were obtained from PBMCs. V usage is TRBV29-1 and J usage is TRBJ1-5; D is perhaps TRBD1 (5 bases). CDR3 in amino acids: CSVRDSNQPQHF. DNA for the CDR3: TGCAGCGTCAGGGATAGCAATCAGCCCCAGCATTTT. The whole variable domain, filled in from reference TRBV29-1 and TRBJ1-5, reads SAVISQKPSRDICQRGTSLTIQCQVDSQVTMMFWYRQQPGQSLTLIATANQGSEATYESGFVIDKFPISRPNLTFSTLTVSNMSPEDSSIYLCSVRDSNQPQHFGDGTRLSIL.